The clone carrying this T cell receptor beta chain was recorded only once. Antigen unknown. The data were taken from a study of T cell responses to AZD1222 COVID-19 vaccine. Points from the study as a whole: Clonal diversity was possibly underestimated; the donors were predominantly white British and more often female. No day 14 peak samples; only post-peak repertoires were characterized. A rise in Spike-specific TCR breadth and depth followed two AZD1222 doses.

Per the germline V gene, CDR1 is MNHEY and CDR2 is SVGAGI. The CDR3 loop spans 13 amino acids. V gave up 6 bases and J gave up 4 bases; unmatched junction bases: 4. Libraries were prepared by immunoSEQ multiplex PCR; TCRdb keeps only in-frame clonotypes and omits some of them. Among 200,000 or so clones, approximately 94% were seen once, and the ten largest hold over 7.5%. This specimen consisted of peripheral blood, obtained on day 0 of AZD1222 vaccination. V is TRBV6-5 and J is TRBJ2-7; 9 bases agree with TRBD1. The origin of this receptor is an adult in good health. In nucleotides, the CDR3 is TGTGCCAGCAGACTGACAGGGGGATACGAGCAGTACTTC. It yields the protein CASRLTGGYEQYF.